Listed below are T cell receptor beta chains from one sample, sequenced in a study of patients and donors after allogeneic stem cell transplantation. TCRdb called the RT-PCR reads again in MiXCR, with one record for every CDR3 protein. This sample has some 880,000 distinct CDR3 sequences, with under 20% found just once. Material for sequencing was blood, either unsorted or a sorted T cell fraction (not recorded which). The source is a human donor who was either an allogeneic HSCT recipient or a stem cell or donor lymphocyte infusion donor (not recorded which). It is not recorded whose cells these are; they may come from a transplant donor. CDR3s include the opening cysteine and the closing phenylalanine or tryptophan. Expanded clones get a size class; other rows say once, few or many, or leave the size out.

j_gene	v_gene	abundance	CDR3aa
TRBJ2-2	TRBV19	few	CAVGGRNTGELFF
TRBJ2-7	TRBV29-1	.	CSALGLAGREQYF
TRBJ2-4	TRBV11-2	.	CASSLAAGMAKNIQYF
TRBJ1-2	TRBV20-1	few	CSARAIGTGEGYTF
TRBJ1-1	TRBV20-1	few	CSASRAPTEAFF
TRBJ2-1	TRBV7-8	few	CASSPRLAGLFNEQFF
TRBJ2-7	TRBV5-1	.	CASSPGTARGYEQYF
TRBJ1-2	TRBV27	few	CASSFDGFRGYTF
TRBJ2-3	TRBV25-1	few	CASSLAGARSSTDTQYF
TRBJ1-2	TRBV4-2	few	CASSREGSYGYTF
TRBJ2-2	TRBV10-3	many	CAISPGNTGELFF
TRBJ2-1	TRBV29-1	many	CSSRHNEQFF
TRBJ2-7	TRBV29-1	few	CSVQRDRGSGEQYF
TRBJ2-2	TRBV5-4	.	CASSPGTRNSGELFF
TRBJ1-6	TRBV7-2	few	CASSLQGPNSPLHF
TRBJ2-1	TRBV20-1	few	CSANGLADTNSYNEQFF
TRBJ1-3	TRBV12-3/TRBV12-4	few	CASTPPRTGGSGNTIYF
TRBJ2-5	TRBV12-3/TRBV12-4	many	CASGGSGQETQYF
TRBJ2-1	TRBV7-3	many	CASSPPGGYNEQFF
TRBJ1-2	TRBV6-1	.	CASSRGGREDGYTF
TRBJ2-3	TRBV24-1	few	CATSDYVGGADTQYF
TRBJ2-1	TRBV5-1	.	CASSLARGPNEQFF
TRBJ1-4	TRBV5-1	.	CASSLNMGMEKLFF
TRBJ2-2	TRBV7-8	.	CASSSDLDRVYGELFF
TRBJ2-4	TRBV27	few	CASSPGTALAKNIQYF
TRBJ2-5	TRBV6-5	few	CASSYAFGRPGQETQYF
TRBJ2-5	TRBV10-3	.	CAISESTARVETQYF
TRBJ2-1	TRBV20-1	.	CSAAPDYSYNEQFF